This passage covers 9 T cell receptor beta chains from one sample sequenced in a study of shared clonotypes between healthy human individuals. The data were produced by immunoSEQ multiplex PCR, yet TCRdb's version contains in-frame clones alone and is incomplete. Of approximately 530,000 clones listed, 95% to 97% are singletons. Sequenced material: naive CD4+ T cells sorted from blood. Subset meaning: CD45RA+ positively selected. These TCRs come from a woman between 25 and 40 years old in good health.

The chain recombines TRBV19 with TRBJ2-7; 9 nucleotides line up with TRBD1. Germline assignment: CDR1 LNHDA and CDR2 SQIVND (reference sequence). V gave up 4 bases and J gave up 4 bases; unmatched junction bases: 5. The CDR3 consists of 14 residues. The CDR3 DNA reads as TGTGCCAGTAGTACACAGGGGGCGCCTTACGAGCAGTACTTC. This codes for CASSTQGAPYEQYF.

The J gene is TRBJ2-2, the V gene TRBV2, with D tentatively TRBD1 (5 bases). Deletions cut 3 bases from V and 5 bases from J, with 7 bases between. CDR3 length: 13 residues. The germline gives CDR1 SNHLY, CDR2 FYNNEI. The CDR3 protein is CASSEAGTGELFF. The CDR3 nucleotides are TGTGCCAGCAGTGAGGCAGGGACCGGGGAGCTGTTTTTT. The complete variable domain, with remaining parts taken from reference TRBV2 and TRBJ2-2, reads EPEVTQTPSHQVTQMGQEVILRCVPISNHLYFYWYRQILGQKVEFLVSFYNNEISEKSEIFDDQFSVERPDGSNFTLKIRSTKLEDSAMYFCASSEAGTGELFFGEGSRLTVL.

This chain uses TRBV11-1 with TRBJ2-1, with a tentative D call TRBD2 (5 bases). Germline lookup yields CDR1 SGHAT and CDR2 FQDESV (reference sequence). This CDR3 spans 15 amino acids. V was shortened by 2 bases and J by 10 bases, with 18 bases between the two germline ends. DNA for the CDR3: TGTGCCAGCAGCTTATCGGTTGGGTGGACTTGGGAGCAGTTCTTC. Translated, it gives CASSLSVGWTWEQFF. The full variable domain, rest sourced from reference TRBV11-1 and TRBJ2-1, is EAEVAQSPRYKITEKSQAVAFWCDPISGHATLYWYRQILGQGPELLVQFQDESVVDDSQLPKDRFSAERLKGVDSTLKIQPAELGDSAMYLCASSLSVGWTWEQFFGPGTRLTVL.

The count of this clone is one. J is TRBJ2-1 and V is TRBV6-4; 11 bases agree with TRBD2. The CDR3 extends over 19 amino acids. After removal of 0 bases from V and 4 bases from J, the junction contained 11 bases not matched to a gene. Germline CDR1 and CDR2: MRHNA and SNTAGT. The CDR3 DNA reads TGTGCCAGCAGTGACTCGTGGTCTAGCGGGAGGATTGTGTACAATGAGCAGTTCTTC. Amino acids: CASSDSWSSGRIVYNEQFF.

Comments on this clone: This sample also contains other DNA sequences that code for the same CDR3. The chain recombines TRBV5-1 with TRBJ1-4; D gene uncertain. Germline loops: CDR1 SGHRS, CDR2 YFSETQ. The V and J ends lost 0 bases and 0 bases respectively, with 6 bases between them. CDR3 size: 15 residues. CDR3 bases: TGCGCCAGCAGCTTGGTAGGCGCAACTAATGAAAAACTGTTTTTT. Residues: CASSLVGATNEKLFF.

The chain combines TRBV29-1 with TRBJ1-4; no reliable D call. Trimming cost V 6 bases and J 3 bases, with 8 bases left between them. Germline values: CDR1 SQVTM, CDR2 ANQGSEA. The CDR3 loop spans 12 amino acids. CDR3 amino acids: CSVYGSNEKLFF. CDR3 coding DNA: TGCAGCGTCTACGGGTCTAATGAAAAACTGTTTTTT.

This chain connects TRBV29-1 to TRBJ1-1; possible D gene TRBD1, 5 bases. Germline-derived CDR1 and CDR2 are SQVTM and ANQGSEA. V lost 5 bases and J lost 1, with 11 bases in between. CDR3 size: 13 residues. The CDR3 sequence: CSVCSGWNTEAFF. In DNA form, the CDR3 reads TGCAGCGTTTGTTCAGGGTGGAACACTGAAGCTTTCTTT.

The sample holds one count of this clone. The chain has TRBV18 and TRBJ1-1; TRBD1 might be the D (5 bases). The CDR3 sequence is 17 residues long. Germline assignment: CDR1 KGHSH and CDR2 LQKENI. V lost 2 bases and J lost 0, with 16 bases in between. The CDR3 nucleotides are TGTGCCAGCTCACCAAAATCAGGGAAGGCAGTGAACACTGAAGCTTTCTTT. It translates to CASSPKSGKAVNTEAFF.

The chain recombines TRBV29-1 with TRBJ1-1; 8 bases match TRBD1. V lost 7 bases, J lost 1 base, and 17 bases stayed unmatched. Germline V gives CDR1 SQVTM, CDR2 ANQGSEA. The CDR3 is 17 residues long. In nucleotides, the CDR3 is TGCAGCGCCCTACCTCGGACAGGGTTGATACGGAACACTGAAGCTTTCTTT. Its protein product is CSALPRTGLIRNTEAFF.